The 20 T cell receptor beta chains in this list originate from one sample, sequenced in a study of T cell changes during pregnancy in multiple sclerosis. Measured with immunoSEQ multiplex PCR; TCRdb has only the in-frame clones, and not every one. Among roughly 100,000 clones, around 92% were seen once, and the ten largest hold around 1.5%. The source material was peripheral blood, sampled after pregnancy. The origin of the receptors is a female donor with multiple sclerosis, enrolled in a pregnancy study.

The chain employs TRBV29-1 and TRBJ2-5, with 7 nucleotides matching TRBD1. The CDR3 covers 13 residues. Germline CDR1 and CDR2: SQVTM and ANQGSEA. J gave up 0 bases and V 5 bases, and 3 bases lay outside the gene matches. This chain's CDR3 is CSVPQGYQETQYF. The CDR3 DNA sequence: TGCAGCGTTCCACAGGGGTACCAAGAGACCCAGTACTTC.

This chain uses TRBV9 with TRBJ2-5; D is unresolved. The CDR3 sequence is 16 residues long. With 0 bases removed from V and 1 base from J, the gap between germline ends came to 13 bases. CDR1 is SGDLS, CDR2 YYNGEE, per germline. CDR3 DNA: TGTGCCAGCAGCGTAGGCACCGGAGTCCCCCAAGAGACCCAGTACTTC. Encoded protein: CASSVGTGVPQETQYF. Supplemented by reference TRBV9 and TRBJ2-5, the full variable domain reads DSGVTQTPKHLITATGQRVTLRCSPRSGDLSVYWYQQSLDQGLQFLIQYYNGEERAKGNILERFSAQQFPDLHSELNLSSLELGDSALYFCASSVGTGVPQETQYFGPGTRLLVL.

The chain links TRBV6-1 to TRBJ1-1; 7 bases are a match to TRBD1. Germline CDR1 reads MNHNS; CDR2 reads SASEGT. CDR3 length: 13 residues. The junction had 4 bases not matched to a gene; V was cut back by 6 bases and J by 3 bases. The CDR3 spells CASRAGQYTEAFF. The CDR3, as DNA: TGTGCCAGCAGGGCGGGACAGTACACTGAAGCTTTCTTT.

The chain recombines TRBV9 with TRBJ2-1, with TRBD2 identical over 13 bases. The CDR3 length is 17 residues. Germline CDR1 is SGDLS and CDR2 is YYNGEE. Losses at the gene ends were 3 bases for V and 8 bases for J; bases not matched to a gene: 11. This chain's CDR3 is CASSERTSGRLADEQFF. The DNA for the CDR3 is TGTGCCAGCAGCGAGCGGACTAGCGGGAGATTGGCGGATGAGCAGTTCTTC.

The J gene is TRBJ1-5, the V gene TRBV7-8; TRBD1 matches at 7 bases. CDR3 size: 15 residues. The germline V gene has CDR1 SGHVS and CDR2 FQNEAQ. V lost 5 bases to trimming and J lost 0 bases; unmatched junction nucleotides: 4. CDR3 sequence reads: CASSQDRHSNQPQHF. In DNA form, the CDR3 reads TGTGCCAGCAGCCAGGACAGGCATAGCAATCAGCCCCAGCATTTT.

The gene calls are TRBV7-2 and TRBJ2-7; possibly TRBD2 for D (5 bases). CDR1 SGHTA and CDR2 FQGNSA come from the germline V gene. This CDR3 contains 14 residues. V dropped 5 bases and J dropped 3 bases, with 14 bases sitting between them. CDR3 protein: CASSPAGSLYEQYF. The CDR3 DNA is TGTGCCAGCAGCCCGGCGGGTTCACTCTACGAGCAGTACTTC.

The chain has TRBV9 and TRBJ2-1; D unresolved. CDR3 size: 13 residues. Trimming left V 1 base short and J 8 bases short, with 10 bases between. Germline assignment: CDR1 SGDLS and CDR2 YYNGEE. The CDR3: CASSVTLRDEQFF. The CDR3 DNA reads TGTGCCAGCAGCGTAACTCTTCGGGATGAGCAGTTCTTC.

The chain uses TRBV4-1 and TRBJ2-7; possible D gene TRBD2, 5 bases. CDR1 MGHRA and CDR2 YSYEKL come from the germline V gene. CDR3 length: 16 amino acids. Trimming took off 1 base at V and 4 bases at J, with 17 bases between the two ends. The CDR3 is CASSQGLSVRGYEQYF. CDR3 bases: TGCGCCAGCAGCCAAGGCCTGTCAGTTCGCGGGTACGAGCAGTACTTC.

The rearrangement uses TRBV19 and TRBJ2-3; TRBD1 matches 9 bases. J gave up 0 bases and V 3 bases, and 7 bases lay outside the gene matches. The CDR3 covers 17 residues. CDR1 is LNHDA, CDR2 SQIVND, per germline (reference sequence). The chain's CDR3 is CASSIQTGGSSTDTQYF. CDR3 in DNA: TGTGCCAGTAGTATCCAGACAGGGGGTTCTAGCACAGATACGCAGTATTTT.

This clone was seen only once. The chain combines TRBV5-6 with TRBJ1-2; 8 bases fit TRBD1. CDR3 length equals 13 residues. V shed 2 bases and J 7 bases; nucleotides not matched to a gene: 4. CDR1 and CDR2 from the germline V gene are SGHDT and YYEEEE. CDR3 sequence: CASSFRQGFGYTF. The CDR3 DNA sequence: TGTGCCAGCAGCTTTCGACAGGGGTTTGGCTACACCTTC.

CDR3 bases: TGTGCCAGCAGGGTGCGGGAGGGCCGGAACGAGCAGTACTTC. Protein product: CASRVREGRNEQYF. The V call is TRBV2, the J call TRBJ2-7; 9 bases line up with TRBD2. This CDR3 has 14 amino acids. Trimming took 6 bases from V and 5 from J; bases not matched to a gene: 8. Germline V gene lookup returns CDR1 SNHLY and CDR2 FYNNEI.

Here the CDR3 DNA reads TGTGCCAGCAGCTCGGACAGGGAATGGGGTGAGCAGTTCTTC. This sequence encodes CASSSDREWGEQFF. The chain has TRBV7-7 and TRBJ2-1; 8 positions match TRBD1. Germline lookup yields CDR1 SSHAT and CDR2 FNYEAQ (reference sequence). V shed 4 bases and J 9 bases; nucleotides not matched to a gene: 8. The length of the CDR3 is 14 residues.

The rearrangement joins TRBV10-3 to TRBJ2-5; possibly TRBD1 for D (6 bases). The CDR3 covers 18 residues. Trimming stripped 1 base from V and 1 base from J, with 19 bases between. CDR1 ENHRY and CDR2 SYGVKD come from the germline V gene. The CDR3 DNA reads as TGTGCCATCAGTGAGTTTAGACAGGTTGGCTACCCCCAAGAGACCCAGTACTTC. Translation: CAISEFRQVGYPQETQYF.

The chain couples TRBV7-2 to TRBJ1-2; TRBD1 matches at 9 bases. The J segment lost 7 bases and the V segment lost 2 bases, leaving 8 bases of the junction unmatched. Germline lookup yields CDR1 SGHTA and CDR2 FQGNSA. CDR3 size: 15 residues. The CDR3 protein is CASSLYGGQGFGYTF. The CDR3 region has the DNA TGTGCCAGCAGCTTATATGGGGGACAGGGATTTGGCTACACCTTC.

The rearrangement links TRBV28 to TRBJ2-1; TRBD2 aligns across 10 bases. The length of the CDR3 is 15 residues. From germline, CDR1 is MDHEN and CDR2 SYDVKM. V lost 7 bases to trimming and J lost 5 bases; unmatched junction nucleotides: 8. The CDR3 loop reads CASTSAGGGNNEQFF. CDR3 in DNA: TGTGCCAGCACATCAGCGGGAGGGGGGAACAATGAGCAGTTCTTC.

The V gene is TRBV6-1, the J gene TRBJ2-2; 9 nucleotides agree with TRBD1. Per germline, CDR1 MNHNS and CDR2 SASEGT. The CDR3 has 14 residues. Trimming at V came to 8 bases and at J to 4 bases, leaving 5 bases not matched to a gene. The CDR3: CASWKDRGTGELFF. The DNA for the CDR3 is TGTGCCAGCTGGAAGGACAGGGGCACCGGGGAGCTGTTTTTT.

This chain joins TRBV6-1 and TRBJ2-1; maybe TRBD1 (6 bases). This CDR3 has 13 amino acids. Deletions cut 6 bases from V and 4 bases from J, with 10 bases between. Germline-derived CDR1 and CDR2 are MNHNS and SASEGT. In nucleotides, the CDR3 is TGTGCCAGCAGGGTCCAGGGGTACAATGAGCAGTTCTTC. This encodes CASRVQGYNEQFF.

This clone was observed once. The rearrangement links TRBV5-1 to TRBJ2-2, with 8 positions matching TRBD1. CDR3 length equals 16 residues. Trimming took 1 base from V and 6 from J; bases not matched to a gene: 8. Germline CDR1 and CDR2: SGHRS and YFSETQ. The CDR3 DNA reads TGCGCCAGCAGCTTGTCCCCAGGGGGCGGCCCCGGGGAGCTGTTTTTT. This translates into CASSLSPGGGPGELFF.

The chain combines TRBV30 with TRBJ2-5, with D tentatively TRBD1 (6 bases). V shed 0 bases and J shed 5 bases, with 10 bases lying between them. Germline CDR1 GTSNPN, CDR2 SVGIG (reference sequence). The CDR3 consists of 13 residues. CDR3 residues: CAWSVQGHETQYF. The DNA of the CDR3 is TGTGCCTGGAGTGTCCAGGGGCACGAGACCCAGTACTTC.

The chain combines TRBV5-1 with TRBJ2-3; perhaps TRBD1 as D (6 bases). This CDR3 has 14 residues. Trimming shortened V by 0 bases and J by 3 bases, and 8 bases separated the two germline ends. Germline loops: CDR1 SGHRS, CDR2 YFSETQ. The CDR3 DNA sequence: TGCGCCAGCAGCTTGGGGACAGCGACAGATACGCAGTATTTT. This sequence encodes CASSLGTATDTQYF.